These 27 T cell receptor beta chains originate from one sample sequenced in a study of CD8 T cells in Susac syndrome. Roughly 0.45 to 1 ug RNA was reverse transcribed with random hexamers. TCRdb used MiXCR to reprocess the immunoSEQ multiplex PCR reads, holding one entry per CDR3 protein. This table has approximately 120,000 distinct CDR3 sequences, about 94% appearing once. Sequenced sample: CD8+ T cells from PBMCs. Every receptor here comes from a human donor with Susac syndrome.

The rearrangement links TRBV7-9 to TRBJ2-7, with unresolved D. The CDR3 loop spans 16 amino acids. The germline V gene has CDR1 SEHNR and CDR2 FQNEAQ (reference sequence). V shed 5 bases and J shed 4 bases, with 21 bases lying between them. The chain's CDR3 is CASSITSGLDGYEQYF. CDR3 DNA: TGTGCCAGCAGCATAACGTCGGGTCTAGATGGATACGAGCAGTACTTC.

The chain combines TRBV24-1 with TRBJ2-6; 9 bases fit TRBD2. The V segment lost 3 bases and the J segment 4 bases; nucleotides outside the gene matches: 9. The CDR3 is made up of 18 amino acids. CDR1 and CDR2 (germline): KGHDR, SFDVKD. The DNA for the CDR3 is TGTGCCACCAGTGATGCAGCGGGGGGCCCCTCGGGGGCCAACGTCCTGACTTTC. Its protein is CATSDAAGGPSGANVLTF.

V usage is TRBV6-2 or TRBV6-3 and J usage is TRBJ1-1; TRBD1 might be the D (5 bases). CDR1 is MNHEY, CDR2 SVGEGT, per germline. The CDR3 has 17 amino acids. V dropped 6 bases and J dropped 0 bases, with 20 bases sitting between them. The chain's CDR3 is CASSRYSRGSMNTEAFF. CDR3 coding DNA: TGTGCCAGCAGCCGTTACTCGAGGGGCTCGATGAACACTGAAGCTTTCTTT.

This clonotype was seen just once. The chain has TRBV6-5 and TRBJ2-5, with D perhaps TRBD2 (7 bases). CDR1 and CDR2 (germline): MNHEY, SVGAGI. The V end was cut by 4 bases, the J end by 2 bases, with 17 bases between. There are 16 residues in the CDR3. CDR3 sequence (DNA): TGTGCCAGCAGTTTCTTCCTTGGGGGGGCTCAAGAGACCCAGTACTTC. The encoded protein is CASSFFLGGAQETQYF.

In this sample, this clonotype turned up once. The chain combines TRBV6-4 with TRBJ2-2; 8 positions agree with TRBD2. The trim removed 3 bases at V and 7 bases at J, leaving 7 bases unmatched. Germline assignment: CDR1 MRHNA and CDR2 SNTAGT. CDR3 length: 15 residues. For the CDR3, the DNA is TGTGCCAGCAGTGAGGCTGCGGGAGGCGGCGGGGAGCTGTTTTTT. Translation gives CASSEAAGGGGELFF.

The sample holds one count of this clonotype. CDR3 sequence: CASSASGRADEQYF. The DNA of the CDR3 is TGTGCCAGCAGCGCAAGCGGGAGGGCTGACGAGCAGTACTTC. The chain links TRBV9 to TRBJ2-7, with 10 bases fitting TRBD2. V trimming: 3 bases; J trimming: 5 bases; junction bases outside the gene matches: 5. Germline-derived CDR1 and CDR2 are SGDLS and YYNGEE. The CDR3 length is 14 residues. The whole variable domain, remainder taken from reference TRBV9 and TRBJ2-7, is DSGVTQTPKHLITATGQRVTLRCSPRSGDLSVYWYQQSLDQGLQFLIQYYNGEERAKGNILERFSAQQFPDLHSELNLSSLELGDSALYFCASSASGRADEQYFGPGTRLTVT.

V and J are TRBV12-5 and TRBJ1-5; TRBD1 aligns across 8 bases. Germline values: CDR1 LGHNT, CDR2 FRNRAP. The CDR3 has 15 amino acids. The junction had 6 bases not matched to a gene; V was cut back by 6 bases and J by 2 bases. The CDR3 bases are TGTGCTAGTGGCCAGACAGGGGTGGGCAATCAGCCCCAGCATTTT. Amino acids: CASGQTGVGNQPQHF.

This rearrangement joins TRBV6-4 to TRBJ1-6; the match to TRBD1 covers 7 bases. The trim removed 5 bases at V and 5 bases at J, leaving 6 bases unmatched. This CDR3 has 15 amino acids. Germline V gives CDR1 MRHNA, CDR2 SNTAGT. The CDR3 nucleotides are TGTGCCAGCAGTTCAGGGACAGCAGATAATTCACCCCTCCACTTT. Protein product: CASSSGTADNSPLHF.

Of note for this clonotype: Germline is not matched at one junction end, which may reflect a read error. This sequence joins TRBV7-7 and TRBJ2-3; 8 bases line up with TRBD2. The CDR3 runs to 18 residues. Germline CDR1 is SSHAT and CDR2 is FNYEAQ (reference sequence). CDR3 sequence (DNA): TGTGCTAGCAGCTTAGTCTTCACTAGCGGAGACAGCACAGATACGCAGTATTTT. Its protein is CASSLVFTSGDSTDTQYF.

The V call is TRBV10-2, the J call TRBJ2-5, with TRBD2 matching 10 bases. V was clipped by 1 base and J by 5 bases; unmatched bases: 7. CDR3 length: 16 amino acids. Germline CDR1 reads WSHSY; CDR2 reads SAAADI. This CDR3 reads CASSEWASGSGETQYF. The CDR3 DNA is TGCGCCAGCAGTGAGTGGGCTAGCGGGAGTGGGGAGACCCAGTACTTC.

The gene calls are TRBV20-1 and TRBJ2-7; D gene uncertain. The ends were cut back, 0 bases at V and 3 bases at J, with 12 bases in the middle. Germline lookup yields CDR1 DFQATT and CDR2 SNEGSKA (reference sequence). The CDR3 totals 14 residues. For the CDR3, the DNA is TGCAGTGCTAGAGATTTTGTCGGAAACTACGAGCAGTACTTC. Translated: CSARDFVGNYEQYF.

This clonotype was observed a handful of times. This chain uses TRBV29-1 with TRBJ1-2; D is undetermined. This CDR3 has 13 amino acids. Trimming removed 4 bases from V and 4 bases from J, with 13 bases in between. CDR1 is SQVTM, CDR2 ANQGSEA, per germline. The CDR3 coding sequence is TGCAGCGTTGGTCCGATTGACACCTATGGCTACACCTTC. Its protein product is CSVGPIDTYGYTF.

The V call is TRBV20-1, the J call TRBJ2-5; 8 nucleotides match TRBD2. CDR1 is DFQATT, CDR2 SNEGSKA, per germline (reference sequence). Trimming took 4 bases from V and 5 from J; bases not matched to a gene: 12. The CDR3 runs 15 residues. The CDR3 spells CSATRGVAGWETQYF. In DNA, the CDR3 is TGCAGTGCTACTCGGGGGGTAGCGGGATGGGAGACCCAGTACTTC.

In this sample, this clonotype turned up once. The chain employs TRBV20-1 and TRBJ2-7; D perhaps matches TRBD2 (5 bases). With 3 bases removed from V and 0 bases from J, the gap between germline ends came to 12 bases. The germline V gene encodes CDR1 DFQATT and CDR2 SNEGSKA (reference sequence). The CDR3 spans 14 residues. The CDR3 DNA reads TGCAGTGCTAGCGGACTTCAGAGCTCCTACGAGCAGTACTTC. Residues: CSASGLQSSYEQYF.

The chain links TRBV4-2 to TRBJ2-1, with a possible D match to TRBD1 (5 bases). The CDR3 spans 17 residues. With 1 base removed from V and 4 bases from J, the gap between germline ends came to 17 bases. Germline-derived CDR1 and CDR2 are LGHNA and YNFKEQ. For the CDR3, the DNA is TGTGCCAGCAGCCAAGCACAGAGACAGCAAGTATACAATGAGCAGTTCTTC. Protein: CASSQAQRQQVYNEQFF.

CDR3 residues: CASSHGYEQYF. The DNA for the CDR3 is TGTGCCAGCAGTCATGGCTACGAGCAGTACTTC. V usage is TRBV27 and J usage is TRBJ2-7; D gene unclear. V was clipped by 5 bases and J by 3 bases, with 5 bases between them. This CDR3 contains 11 residues. Germline CDR1 reads MNHEY; CDR2 reads SMNVEV (reference sequence).

The chain combines TRBV6-4 with TRBJ1-1, with no clear D. The CDR3 contains 11 residues. V was clipped by 8 bases and J by 1 base, with 5 bases between them. Germline CDR1 MRHNA, CDR2 SNTAGT. The CDR3 bases are TGTGCCAGCCTAGAGAACACTGAAGCTTTCTTT. Translated: CASLENTEAFF.

The rearrangement joins TRBV7-9 to TRBJ2-5; D is possibly TRBD2 (5 bases). The V gene's germline CDR1 is SEHNR and CDR2 FQNEAQ (reference sequence). V dropped 11 bases and J dropped 5 bases, with 15 bases sitting between them. The CDR3 runs to 12 residues. CDR3 sequence (DNA): TGTGCCTCCACTGGGAGTTGGGAGACCCAGTACTTC. Translated, it gives CASTGSWETQYF. The whole variable domain, remainder taken from reference TRBV7-9 and TRBJ2-5, is DTGVSQNPRHKITKRGQNVTFRCDPISEHNRLYWYRQTLGQGPEFLTYFQNEAQLEKSRLLSDRFSAERPKGSFSTLEIQRTEQGDSAMYLCASTGSWETQYFGPGTRLLVL.

This chain uses TRBV30 with TRBJ1-5; perhaps TRBD1 as D (5 bases). The CDR3 is 14 amino acids. Germline V CDR1 and CDR2: GTSNPN, SVGIG (reference sequence). Trimming stripped 0 bases from V and 0 bases from J, with 6 bases between. CDR3 coding DNA: TGTGCCTGGAGTGTAACAGGTAGCAATCAGCCCCAGCATTTT. Translating it yields CAWSVTGSNQPQHF.

The rearrangement links TRBV19 to TRBJ1-2; D uncertain. This CDR3 has 13 residues. Germline values: CDR1 LNHDA, CDR2 SQIVND (reference sequence). The V gene lost 5 bases and the J gene lost 4 bases, with 11 bases spanning the gap. The CDR3 DNA reads as TGTGCCAGTAGTCACAGCAGTGCCTATGGCTACACCTTC. Translated, it gives CASSHSSAYGYTF.

This clonotype was seen more than once but under ten times. V is TRBV6-1 and J is TRBJ1-5; no firm D call. Germline CDR1 is MNHNS and CDR2 is SASEGT. Trimming removed 8 bases at V and 0 bases at J, with 11 bases between. The CDR3 runs 14 residues. The CDR3 sequence: CASRSSSSNQPQHF. CDR3 bases: TGTGCCAGCCGATCAAGTTCTAGCAATCAGCCCCAGCATTTT.

The rearrangement joins TRBV30 to TRBJ2-3; 8 bases line up with TRBD2. Losses at the gene ends were 2 bases for V and 3 bases for J; bases not matched to a gene: 4. The CDR3 sequence is 14 residues long. The germline gives CDR1 GTSNPN, CDR2 SVGIG (reference sequence). CDR3 in amino acids: CAWSLGTRTDTQYF. The CDR3 DNA sequence: TGTGCCTGGAGTTTAGGGACTAGAACAGATACGCAGTATTTT.

V is TRBV9 and J is TRBJ2-5; D is unclear. Germline V gene data show CDR1 as SGDLS and CDR2 as YYNGEE. The CDR3 sequence is 15 residues long. Trimming shortened V by 0 bases and J by 5 bases, and 14 bases separated the two germline ends. The CDR3 DNA reads as TGTGCCAGCAGCGTAGGACGTCTAGAGGCCGAGACCCAGTACTTC. Translating gives CASSVGRLEAETQYF. Supplemented by reference TRBV9 and TRBJ2-5, the full variable domain reads DSGVTQTPKHLITATGQRVTLRCSPRSGDLSVYWYQQSLDQGLQFLIQYYNGEERAKGNILERFSAQQFPDLHSELNLSSLELGDSALYFCASSVGRLEAETQYFGPGTRLLVL.

The rearrangement links TRBV7-9 to TRBJ1-1; the D gene is possibly TRBD1 (5 bases). The germline gives CDR1 SEHNR, CDR2 FQNEAQ (reference sequence). Trimming removed 5 bases at V and 5 bases at J, with 12 bases between. The CDR3 length is 13 residues. CDR3 bases: TGTGCCAGCAGCCGGGGGTCGGGAACTGAAGCTTTCTTT. Translating gives CASSRGSGTEAFF.

The chain carries TRBV27 and TRBJ2-4; possibly TRBD1 for D (6 bases). The CDR3 has 12 residues. Germline V gene lookup returns CDR1 MNHEY and CDR2 SMNVEV (reference sequence). The V end lost 8 bases, the J end lost 1 base, and 6 bases lay between the germline ends. CDR3 in amino acids: CASQGAKNIQYF. The CDR3 DNA reads TGTGCCAGCCAGGGGGCCAAAAACATTCAGTACTTC.

This chain uses TRBV14 with TRBJ2-3; 9 positions agree with TRBD2. This CDR3 comprises 15 residues. With V trimmed by 1 base and J by 6 bases, 5 bases remained unmatched. The V gene's germline CDR1 is SGHDN and CDR2 FVKESK. The CDR3 bases are TGTGCCAGCAGCCAAGGGACTAGCGCCGGGGATACGCAGTATTTT. Translated, it gives CASSQGTSAGDTQYF.

This chain joins TRBV4-1 and TRBJ2-7, with unresolved D. Germline-derived CDR1 and CDR2 are MGHRA and YSYEKL. This CDR3 has 13 amino acids. V was cut by 0 bases and J by 7 bases, with 10 bases left in between. This CDR3 is CASSQDRAWEQYF. The CDR3 coding sequence is TGCGCCAGCAGCCAAGATAGAGCGTGGGAGCAGTACTTC.